The sequence of this TCR beta chain was determined in a study of neurological immune-mediated disorders. General study points: Patients with HTLV-1-associated myelopathy had the highest level of TCR clonal expansion, whereas patients with multiple sclerosis had the lowest level, falling beneath the level found in healthy controls. TCR-beta repertoires seemed private in all groups, with no expanded CDR3 amino acid sequences shared.

The time point: longitudinal time-point 1 (baseline). The study built unsorted libraries from 2 million PBMCs kept at -80 C. CDR3 length: 13 amino acids. The V gene's germline CDR1 is SGHRS and CDR2 YFSETQ. Trimming took 4 bases from V and 10 from J; bases not matched to a gene: 6. This clonotype was counted ten times or more. Its antigen is not identified. Over 180 million TCR-beta sequences from 15-18 subjects came from every sequencing run. TCRdb re-analysed the 5' RACE reads in MiXCR, keeping a single row per CDR3 protein. The table shows approximately 70,000 distinct CDR3 sequences, with 10% to 13% occurring only once.

The sequence derives from a man aged 25 to 40 in good health. The rearrangement links TRBV5-1 to TRBJ1-1; TRBD1 matches at 11 bases. The specimen sequenced was PBMCs. CDR3 loop: CASSQGQGAGAFF. The CDR3 DNA is TGCGCCAGCAGCCAAGGACAGGGGGCAGGAGCTTTCTTT.